This is a list of T cell receptor beta chains from one sample in a study of blood T cells in healthy people across ages. A single record per CDR3 protein comes from TCRdb applying MiXCR to the 5' RACE reads. Of about 1.8 million distinct CDR3 sequences in the sample, 49% are singletons; the top ten hold less than 2.5%. Sequencing was carried out using blood. The receptor source for this set is a woman between 40 and 55 years old in good health. Both conserved end residues are part of each CDR3. Fields, in order: J gene, V gene, D gene, clone size, CDR3 DNA, CDR3 protein. D genes are given only for firm matches. Size is stated for part of the rows, as once, few or many counts, or as a class when the clone is expanded.

J: TRBJ2-7
V: TRBV7-2
D: .
size: .
DNA: TGTGCCAGCAGCTGGACGGCCCTCTACGAGCAGTACTTC
CDR3: CASSWTALYEQYF

J: TRBJ2-3
V: TRBV4-3
D: TRBD1
size: .
DNA: TGCGCCAGCAGCCCCATGGGGACAGAAAGCACAGATACGCAGTATTTT
CDR3: CASSPMGTESTDTQYF

J: TRBJ2-3
V: TRBV28
D: TRBD2
size: few
DNA: TGTGCCAGCACGTGGGCGGGGGGGCAGCCAGATACGCAGTATTTT
CDR3: CASTWAGGQPDTQYF

J: TRBJ1-5
V: TRBV6-6
D: .
size: .
DNA: TGTGCCAGCAGTTCTCTTGGACAGCGAGTAAATCAGCCCCAGCATTTT
CDR3: CASSSLGQRVNQPQHF

J: TRBJ2-2
V: TRBV7-3
D: .
size: .
DNA: TGTGCCAGCAGCTCACTAGGGAGGAACACCGGGGAGCTGTTTTTT
CDR3: CASSSLGRNTGELFF

J: TRBJ1-5
V: TRBV5-5
D: TRBD1
size: few
DNA: TGTGCCAGCAGTCAGGGGGGCTCCGATCAGCCCCAGCATTTT
CDR3: CASSQGGSDQPQHF

J: TRBJ2-3
V: TRBV7-9
D: TRBD1
size: .
DNA: TGTGCCAGCAGCTTAGCGTTGAGTGACAGGGCAGATACGCAGTATTTT
CDR3: CASSLALSDRADTQYF

J: TRBJ1-2
V: TRBV20-1
D: .
size: .
DNA: TGCAGTGCCTCAGTCTACGGGATTTCCTATGGCTACACCTTC
CDR3: CSASVYGISYGYTF

J: TRBJ1-2
V: TRBV28
D: TRBD1
size: .
DNA: TGTGCCAGCAGTTCTCCAGCAGGGACAGGAAACTATGGCTACACCTTC
CDR3: CASSSPAGTGNYGYTF

J: TRBJ1-6
V: TRBV10-3
D: .
size: .
DNA: TGTGCCATCAGTGAGCACTCGGACAGCGCCCTCCACTTT
CDR3: CAISEHSDSALHF

J: TRBJ1-2
V: TRBV20-1
D: .
size: few
DNA: TGCAGTGCTAGAGACGCCGGCAGAAGTGCTAACTATGGCTACACCTTC
CDR3: CSARDAGRSANYGYTF

J: TRBJ2-5
V: TRBV20-1
D: TRBD1
size: .
DNA: TGCAGTGCTGGACAGGGGGCAGGGACCCAGTACTTC
CDR3: CSAGQGAGTQYF

J: TRBJ2-5
V: TRBV28
D: .
size: many
DNA: TGTGCCAGCAGTTTATCTCCAGCAACCCAGTACTTC
CDR3: CASSLSPATQYF

J: TRBJ2-5
V: TRBV4-1
D: .
size: .
DNA: TGCGCCAGCAGCCCCGGGGAGACCAAGTACTTC
CDR3: CASSPGETKYF

J: TRBJ2-4
V: TRBV4-2
D: TRBD2
size: .
DNA: TGTGCCAGCAGCCAAGTCACTAGCGGGGGTGGAAAAAACATTCGGTACTTC
CDR3: CASSQVTSGGGKNIRYF

J: TRBJ2-5
V: TRBV20-1
D: .
size: .
DNA: TGCAGTGCTAGAGATTCCCCGAGGGAGACCCAGTACTTC
CDR3: CSARDSPRETQYF

J: TRBJ1-4
V: TRBV9
D: .
size: .
DNA: TGTGCCAGCAGCGCATCCGCGTTTAGGGAAAAACTGTTTTTT
CDR3: CASSASAFREKLFF

J: TRBJ2-3
V: TRBV7-2
D: TRBD2
size: .
DNA: TGTGCCAGCAGCTTAGACCTAGCGGATCTAGTAAATACGCAGTATTTT
CDR3: CASSLDLADLVNTQYF

J: TRBJ1-5
V: TRBV15
D: .
size: .
DNA: TGTGCCACCAGCAGAGTACCGTCTGGCAATCAGCCCCAGCATTTT
CDR3: CATSRVPSGNQPQHF

J: TRBJ2-3
V: TRBV7-9
D: .
size: .
DNA: TGTGCCAACAGCTTCGGACCAGATACGCAGTATTTT
CDR3: CANSFGPDTQYF

J: TRBJ2-4
V: TRBV12-3/TRBV12-4
D: .
size: .
DNA: TGTGCCAGCAGTCCCGGGGCAGGTGGATCTTCCCGGAACATTCAGTACTTC
CDR3: CASSPGAGGSSRNIQYF

J: TRBJ2-7
V: TRBV4-3
D: TRBD2
size: few
DNA: TGCGCCAGCAGCCAAGGTCTAGCGGAGATCTACGAGCAGTACTTC
CDR3: CASSQGLAEIYEQYF